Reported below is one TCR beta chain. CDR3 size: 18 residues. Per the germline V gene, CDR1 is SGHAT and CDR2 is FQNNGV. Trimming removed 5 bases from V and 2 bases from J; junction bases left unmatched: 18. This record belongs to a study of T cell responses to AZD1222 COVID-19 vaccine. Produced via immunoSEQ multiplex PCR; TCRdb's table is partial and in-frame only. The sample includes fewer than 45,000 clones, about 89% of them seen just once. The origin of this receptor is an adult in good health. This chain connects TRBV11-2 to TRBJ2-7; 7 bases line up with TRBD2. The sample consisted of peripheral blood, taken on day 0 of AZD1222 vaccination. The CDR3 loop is CASSPLARPSGTPYEQYF. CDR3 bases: TGTGCCAGCAGCCCCCTGGCCCGGCCTAGCGGCACCCCCTACGAGCAGTACTTC. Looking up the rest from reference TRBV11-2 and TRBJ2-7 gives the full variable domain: EAGVAQSPRYKIIEKRQSVAFWCNPISGHATLYWYQQILGQGPKLLIQFQNNGVVDDSQLPKDRFSAERLKGVDSTLKIQPAKLEDSAVYLCASSPLARPSGTPYEQYFGPGTRLTVT.